Each of the 21 T cell receptor beta chains below was sequenced from the same sample in a study of OX40 agonist ivuxolimab in advanced cancers. The protocol was immunoSEQ multiplex PCR, while the TCRdb copy is restricted to in-frame clones and leaves out a portion. This table holds some 50,000 clones, 82% found once. The sample in question was CD4+ or CD8+ T cells sorted from blood, obtained in a trial of the OX40 agonist ivuxolimab. All receptors derive from an adult with an advanced solid tumor such as melanoma, head and neck, liver or kidney cancer.

The gene calls are TRBV12-2 and TRBJ2-7; whether TRBD1, the table's D call, matches the DNA was not checked. TRBV12-2 constitutes a pseudogene. CDR3 size: 17 residues. CDR3 sequence: CASRLNFSIDRGPEQYF. CDR3 DNA: TGTGCAAGTCGCTTAAATTTTTCTATTGACAGGGGACCCGAGCAGTACTTC.

The V and J genes are TRBV4-1 and TRBJ2-3; D uncertain. V dropped 1 base and J dropped 5 bases, with 4 bases sitting between them. Germline lookup yields CDR1 MGHRA and CDR2 YSYEKL. The CDR3 loop spans 12 amino acids. The CDR3 nucleotides read TGCGCCAGCAGCCAAGTAGGAGATACGCAGTATTTT. Protein: CASSQVGDTQYF.

The chain employs TRBV7-9 and TRBJ1-3; 7 bases fit TRBD1. The germline gives CDR1 SEHNR, CDR2 FQNEAQ (reference sequence). V gave up 1 base and J gave up 1 base; unmatched junction bases: 4. The CDR3 runs 16 residues. The CDR3: CASSLGATGSGNTIYF. The DNA for the CDR3 is TGTGCCAGCAGCTTAGGAGCGACAGGGTCTGGAAACACCATATATTTT.

This chain links TRBV18 with TRBJ1-1, with a tentative D call TRBD1 (6 bases). This CDR3 contains 14 residues. The germline CDR1 and CDR2 sequences are KGHSH and LQKENI. The V and J ends lost 6 bases and 0 bases respectively, with 11 bases between them. The chain's CDR3 is CASSQGGMNTEAFF. The DNA of the CDR3 is TGTGCCAGCTCCCAAGGGGGTATGAACACTGAAGCTTTCTTT.

The chain has TRBV19 and TRBJ2-3; 8 bases match TRBD1. Germline CDR1 LNHDA, CDR2 SQIVND (reference sequence). This CDR3 spans 14 amino acids. Trimming at V came to 7 bases and at J to 4 bases, leaving 7 bases not matched to a gene. This CDR3 is CASTRTGKSDTQYF. The DNA for the CDR3 is TGTGCCAGTACTAGGACAGGGAAGTCAGATACGCAGTATTTT.

J is TRBJ1-1 and V is TRBV5-1, with unresolved D. V lost 1 base to trimming and J lost 1 base, with 11 bases between them. The CDR3 has 15 residues. Germline CDR1 and CDR2: SGHRS and YFSETQ. CDR3 coding DNA: TGCGCCAGCAGCTTGAGGCAGAGACCGAACACTGAAGCTTTCTTT. This encodes CASSLRQRPNTEAFF.

This chain links TRBV23-1 with TRBJ1-1; D gene uncertain. TRBV23-1 is an open reading frame, and its role is uncertain. The germline V and J ends were trimmed by 7 bases and 6 bases, with 12 bases remaining between them. This CDR3 comprises 12 residues. The DNA of the CDR3 is TGCGCCAGCACAAGACCTTTCCCTGAAGCTTTCTTT. It translates to CASTRPFPEAFF.

The chain carries TRBV15 and TRBJ2-7; 9 positions agree with TRBD1. Per the germline V gene, CDR1 is LNHNV and CDR2 is YYDKDF (reference sequence). V lost 4 bases to trimming and J lost 5 bases; unmatched junction nucleotides: 12. The CDR3 length is 16 residues. The CDR3 DNA reads TGTGCCACCAGCAAAGAGAAGGGACAGGGAAATAACGAGCAGTACTTC. Translating gives CATSKEKGQGNNEQYF.

The J gene is TRBJ2-5, the V gene TRBV7-2; D is uncertain. From germline, CDR1 is SGHTA and CDR2 FQGNSA. Trimming cost V 4 bases and J 7 bases, with 13 bases left between them. The CDR3 has 13 amino acids. CDR3 DNA: TGTGCCAGCAGCTCCCCCCAGGTTAGGACCCAGTACTTC. It encodes CASSSPQVRTQYF.

The chain carries TRBV7-8 and TRBJ1-6; D remains ambiguous. The V gene lost 2 bases and the J gene lost 7 bases, with 12 bases spanning the gap. Per germline, CDR1 SGHVS and CDR2 FQNEAQ. The CDR3 runs to 15 residues. The DNA of the CDR3 is TGTGCCAGCAGCTTATCAGCCCGCCAGAATTCACCCCTCCACTTT. It is translated as CASSLSARQNSPLHF.

This clone was detected a few times. This sequence joins TRBV2 and TRBJ2-3; D call uncertain. The CDR3 sequence is 14 residues long. Germline V gene data show CDR1 as SNHLY and CDR2 as FYNNEI. V lost 0 bases to trimming and J lost 6 bases, with 10 bases between them. CDR3 sequence (DNA): TGTGCCAGCAGTGAAGCGGTCCATGGGGATACGCAGTATTTT. Translating it yields CASSEAVHGDTQYF.

CDR3 protein: CASSSTTYGYTF. The CDR3, as DNA: TGTGCCAGCAGTTCCACGACCTATGGCTACACCTTC. The chain recombines TRBV2 with TRBJ1-2; D gene ambiguous. V lost 5 bases and J lost 4, with 8 bases in between. There are 12 residues in the CDR3. In germline, CDR1 is SNHLY, CDR2 FYNNEI.

This chain joins TRBV15 and TRBJ2-7; 9 bases fit TRBD1. Trimming took 1 base from V and 0 from J; bases not matched to a gene: 1. This CDR3 comprises 15 residues. Germline loops: CDR1 LNHNV, CDR2 YYDKDF (reference sequence). CDR3 bases: TGTGCCACCAGCAGAGGGGGACAGGGCTCCTACGAGCAGTACTTC. This gives the protein CATSRGGQGSYEQYF.

For this clone: The junction does not match germline at one end; this may be a read error. V usage is TRBV7-9 and J usage is TRBJ2-1, with 12 positions matching TRBD2. CDR3 length: 14 amino acids. Germline V lookup: CDR1 SEHNR, CDR2 FQNEAQ (reference sequence). This chain's CDR3 is CASSLAGGYNEQFF. The CDR3 DNA is TGTGCCAGCAGCCTAGCGGGGGGGTACAATGAGCAGTTCTTC.

The V and J genes are TRBV5-1 and TRBJ2-7; D not resolved. This CDR3 region has 13 residues. Trimming cost V 3 bases and J 1 base, with 8 bases left between them. Germline CDR1 is SGHRS and CDR2 is YFSETQ. This chain's CDR3 is CASSSVVSYEQYF. Written as DNA, the CDR3 is TGCGCCAGCAGCTCCGTGGTATCCTACGAGCAGTACTTC.

The V gene is TRBV5-1, the J gene TRBJ2-4; 12 bases are a match to TRBD2. After removal of 4 bases from V and 3 bases from J, the junction contained 11 bases not matched to a gene. Per the germline V gene, CDR1 is SGHRS and CDR2 is YFSETQ. This CDR3 is 18 amino acids long. CDR3: CASSPEGTSGSGKNIQYF. CDR3 in DNA: TGCGCCAGCAGCCCTGAGGGGACTAGCGGGTCAGGCAAAAACATTCAGTACTTC.

This clone was observed once. This chain uses TRBV6-4 with TRBJ1-5; TRBD1 aligns across 8 bases. The CDR3 runs 14 residues. V shed 10 bases, J shed 1 base, and the junction held 6 bases outside the gene matches. CDR1 and CDR2 (germline): MRHNA, SNTAGT. In DNA form, the CDR3 reads TGTGCCATTCTGGGACAGGAAAGCAATCAGCCCCAGCATTTT. It yields the protein CAILGQESNQPQHF.

This clone has just one count. The chain links TRBV5-8 to TRBJ1-1; D ambiguous. The CDR3 spans 12 residues. The germline V gene has CDR1 SGHTS and CDR2 YDEGEE. The V end lost 0 bases, the J end lost 7 bases, and 7 bases lay between the germline ends. The CDR3 protein is CASSLGPGEAFF. In DNA form, the CDR3 reads TGTGCCAGCAGCTTGGGGCCGGGTGAAGCTTTCTTT.

This clone was seen just once. The rearrangement links TRBV5-1 to TRBJ2-7; weak D call: TRBD2 (5 bases). This CDR3 has 16 residues. V dropped 4 bases and J dropped 0 bases, with 17 bases sitting between them. CDR1 and CDR2 (germline): SGHRS, YFSETQ. For the CDR3, the DNA is TGCGCCAGCAGCCCCTTTGGAGGCGCTAGCTCCTACGAGCAGTACTTC. It is translated as CASSPFGGASSYEQYF.

This chain connects TRBV9 to TRBJ1-2, with 7 positions matching TRBD1. V dropped 3 bases and J dropped 8; count of bases not matched to a gene: 10. This CDR3 is 14 amino acids long. The germline CDR1 and CDR2 sequences are SGDLS and YYNGEE. Written as DNA, the CDR3 is TGTGCCAGCAGCGCTCACAGGGGTCTGGGAGGCTACACCTTC. Its protein product is CASSAHRGLGGYTF.

The chain uses TRBV12-5 and TRBJ1-2; 7 nucleotides match TRBD1. Germline V gene sequence: CDR1 LGHNT, CDR2 FRNRAP. The CDR3 is 17 residues long. V lost 5 bases and J lost 7; bases outside the gene matches: 19. The CDR3 DNA is TGTGCTAGTGGTCTCTTGACAGGGAGAGGGGTATCTGTTGGCTACACCTTC. Its protein is CASGLLTGRGVSVGYTF.